The rows below give T cell receptor beta chains drawn from one sample of a study of T cell responses to AZD1222 COVID-19 vaccine. TCRdb's copy holds only in-frame clones and misses some; the assay was immunoSEQ multiplex PCR. Among 250,000 or so clones listed, approximately 93% were seen once. Source: peripheral blood, taken on day 0 of AZD1222 vaccination. Source of these receptors: an adult in good health. Both conserved end residues are part of each CDR3. A D gene is named only where the DNA matches it firmly. Only some rows state a clone size, as once, few, many or a class for expanded clones.

v_call: TRBV7-9
cdr3_length: 15
clone_size: NA
j_call: TRBJ1-2
d_call: NA
cdr3_nt: TGTGCCAGCAGCCCCCGGGCCGCGAAGGACTATGGCTACACCTTC
cdr3_aa: CASSPRAAKDYGYTF

v_call: TRBV7-9
cdr3_length: 17
clone_size: NA
j_call: TRBJ2-3
d_call: TRBD2
cdr3_nt: TGTGCCAGCAGCCCGGTGCCGGGGAGGGCCGATACAGATACGCAGTATTTT
cdr3_aa: CASSPVPGRADTDTQYF

v_call: TRBV7-9
cdr3_length: 13
clone_size: NA
j_call: TRBJ1-1
d_call: NA
cdr3_nt: TGTGCCAGCAGCGTCCGGGACGGCTTTGAAGCTTTCTTT
cdr3_aa: CASSVRDGFEAFF

v_call: TRBV5-4
cdr3_length: 15
clone_size: NA
j_call: TRBJ2-3
d_call: TRBD2
cdr3_nt: TGTGCCAGCAGCACGACTAGCGGGAACACAGATACGCAGTATTTT
cdr3_aa: CASSTTSGNTDTQYF

v_call: TRBV7-9
cdr3_length: 13
clone_size: NA
j_call: TRBJ2-7
d_call: NA
cdr3_nt: TGTGCCAGCAGCTTATTCGAAGGAGGCGAGCAGTACTTC
cdr3_aa: CASSLFEGGEQYF

v_call: TRBV28
cdr3_length: 15
clone_size: NA
j_call: TRBJ2-7
d_call: NA
cdr3_nt: TGTGCCAGCAGTCCCCCGGGACACCTCAAGGACGAGCAGTACTTC
cdr3_aa: CASSPPGHLKDEQYF

v_call: TRBV3-1/TRBV3-2
cdr3_length: 14
clone_size: NA
j_call: TRBJ1-2
d_call: TRBD1
cdr3_nt: TGTGCCAGCAGCCACTGGGACAGGGGATATGGCTACACCTTC
cdr3_aa: CASSHWDRGYGYTF

v_call: TRBV27
cdr3_length: 15
clone_size: NA
j_call: TRBJ2-2
d_call: TRBD1
cdr3_nt: TGTGCCAGCAGTGAGAGGGACAGGGAATGGAGGGAGCTGTTTTTT
cdr3_aa: CASSERDREWRELFF

v_call: TRBV24-1
cdr3_length: 15
clone_size: NA
j_call: TRBJ2-1
d_call: TRBD1
cdr3_nt: TGTGCCACCAGTGATGGGACAGGGGCCCACAATGAGCAGTTCTTC
cdr3_aa: CATSDGTGAHNEQFF

v_call: TRBV2
cdr3_length: 12
clone_size: NA
j_call: TRBJ2-7
d_call: NA
cdr3_nt: TGTGCCAGCAGTCTGGACGCCTACGAGCAGTACTTC
cdr3_aa: CASSLDAYEQYF

v_call: TRBV9
cdr3_length: 14
clone_size: NA
j_call: TRBJ2-1
d_call: NA
cdr3_nt: TGTGCCAGCAGCCCGCGGGACGCGTACAATGAGCAGTTCTTC
cdr3_aa: CASSPRDAYNEQFF

v_call: TRBV23-1
cdr3_length: 15
clone_size: NA
j_call: TRBJ2-2
d_call: TRBD1
cdr3_nt: TGCGCCAGCAGTGGAGACAGGGGGCGCTCCGGGGAGCTGTTTTTT
cdr3_aa: CASSGDRGRSGELFF

v_call: TRBV19
cdr3_length: 17
clone_size: NA
j_call: TRBJ1-2
d_call: TRBD1
cdr3_nt: TGTGCCAGTAGTATGCTACCGGGCGACAGGGGAAACTATGGCTACACCTTC
cdr3_aa: CASSMLPGDRGNYGYTF

v_call: TRBV18
cdr3_length: 15
clone_size: NA
j_call: TRBJ1-2
d_call: NA
cdr3_nt: TGTGCCAGCTCACCACTTGCGACAGGAAACTATGGCTACACCTTC
cdr3_aa: CASSPLATGNYGYTF

v_call: TRBV18
cdr3_length: 13
clone_size: NA
j_call: TRBJ2-7
d_call: NA
cdr3_nt: TGTGCCAGCTCACCGGCGGCGCAGGCCGAGCAGTACTTC
cdr3_aa: CASSPAAQAEQYF

v_call: TRBV6-5
cdr3_length: 13
clone_size: NA
j_call: TRBJ2-1
d_call: NA
cdr3_nt: TGTGCCACCAGGTTAACTGGCTACAATGAGCAGTTCTTC
cdr3_aa: CATRLTGYNEQFF

v_call: TRBV10-3
cdr3_length: 14
clone_size: NA
j_call: TRBJ1-1
d_call: TRBD1
cdr3_nt: TGTGCCATCAGTGTACAGGGGCCCAACACTGAAGCTTTCTTT
cdr3_aa: CAISVQGPNTEAFF

v_call: TRBV24-1
cdr3_length: 12
clone_size: NA
j_call: TRBJ1-2
d_call: NA
cdr3_nt: TGTGCCACCAGTGATGCCAGCTATGGCTACACCTTC
cdr3_aa: CATSDASYGYTF

v_call: TRBV7-2
cdr3_length: 15
clone_size: once
j_call: TRBJ2-7
d_call: NA
cdr3_nt: TGTGCCAGCAGCTTAGGCGGGATTAGCTCCTACGAGCAGTACTTC
cdr3_aa: CASSLGGISSYEQYF

v_call: TRBV21-1
cdr3_length: 16
clone_size: NA
j_call: TRBJ2-3
d_call: NA
cdr3_nt: TGTGCCAGCATTCCAAAATCGACAGGGGGCGGGGATACGCAGTATTTT
cdr3_aa: CASIPKSTGGGDTQYF

v_call: TRBV14
cdr3_length: 12
clone_size: NA
j_call: TRBJ1-2
d_call: NA
cdr3_nt: TGTGCCAGCAGCCCTTACAGAGGTGGCTACACCTTC
cdr3_aa: CASSPYRGGYTF

v_call: TRBV27
cdr3_length: 15
clone_size: NA
j_call: TRBJ2-1
d_call: TRBD1
cdr3_nt: TGTGCCAGCAGTCCCGGGACAGGGGCATACAATGAGCAGTTCTTC
cdr3_aa: CASSPGTGAYNEQFF

v_call: TRBV27
cdr3_length: 14
clone_size: NA
j_call: TRBJ2-3
d_call: NA
cdr3_nt: TGTGCCAGCAGTTTTGTCCCAACTTCAGATACGCAGTATTTT
cdr3_aa: CASSFVPTSDTQYF

v_call: TRBV15
cdr3_length: 13
clone_size: NA
j_call: TRBJ2-7
d_call: NA
cdr3_nt: TGTGCCACCAGCAGAGGGGGCAGAACCGAGCAGTACTTC
cdr3_aa: CATSRGGRTEQYF

v_call: TRBV15
cdr3_length: 12
clone_size: NA
j_call: TRBJ2-7
d_call: NA
cdr3_nt: TGTGCCACCAGCAGAGCAGGGGACGAGCAGTACTTC
cdr3_aa: CATSRAGDEQYF

v_call: TRBV5-1
cdr3_length: 15
clone_size: NA
j_call: TRBJ1-6
d_call: NA
cdr3_nt: TGCGCCAGCAGCTCGTACCGGGACAAAAATTCACCCCTCCACTTT
cdr3_aa: CASSSYRDKNSPLHF

v_call: TRBV20-1
cdr3_length: 14
clone_size: NA
j_call: TRBJ2-3
d_call: NA
cdr3_nt: TGCAGTGCTAGTACAGGGCATGTGTCAGATACGCAGTATTTT
cdr3_aa: CSASTGHVSDTQYF

v_call: TRBV4-1
cdr3_length: 17
clone_size: NA
j_call: TRBJ1-6
d_call: NA
cdr3_nt: TGCGCCAGCAGCCAAGACAGGGGTTCAGTCGGTGGATCACCCCTCCACTTT
cdr3_aa: CASSQDRGSVGGSPLHF

v_call: TRBV28
cdr3_length: 15
clone_size: once
j_call: TRBJ2-6
d_call: NA
cdr3_nt: TGTGCCAGCAGACCCACAGGGTCTGGGGCCAACGTCCTGACTTTC
cdr3_aa: CASRPTGSGANVLTF

v_call: TRBV24-1
cdr3_length: 13
clone_size: few
j_call: TRBJ2-1
d_call: NA
cdr3_nt: TGTGCCACCAGTGATCCCGGGCTGGCGGAGCAGTTCTTC
cdr3_aa: CATSDPGLAEQFF

v_call: TRBV27
cdr3_length: 12
clone_size: NA
j_call: TRBJ1-1
d_call: NA
cdr3_nt: TGTGCCAGCAGAGGGGTTTACACTGAAGCTTTCTTT
cdr3_aa: CASRGVYTEAFF

v_call: TRBV24-1
cdr3_length: 15
clone_size: NA
j_call: TRBJ2-1
d_call: NA
cdr3_nt: TGTGCCACCAGTTCAGGCGGCCTCTCCTACAATGAGCAGTTCTTC
cdr3_aa: CATSSGGLSYNEQFF

v_call: TRBV28
cdr3_length: 11
clone_size: NA
j_call: TRBJ2-7
d_call: NA
cdr3_nt: TGTGCCAGCAGTAACACATACGAGCAGTACTTC
cdr3_aa: CASSNTYEQYF

v_call: TRBV27
cdr3_length: 10
clone_size: NA
j_call: TRBJ2-7
d_call: NA
cdr3_nt: TGTGCCAGCGGTCCCTACGAGCAGTACTTC
cdr3_aa: CASGPYEQYF

v_call: TRBV5-6
cdr3_length: 14
clone_size: NA
j_call: TRBJ2-3
d_call: NA
cdr3_nt: TGTGCCAGCAGCGCGCAGGGGCCCGGAGATACGCAGTATTTT
cdr3_aa: CASSAQGPGDTQYF

v_call: TRBV19
cdr3_length: 13
clone_size: NA
j_call: TRBJ1-5
d_call: TRBD1
cdr3_nt: TGTGCCAGCCGGACAGGTTTGGTTCAGCCCCAGCATTTT
cdr3_aa: CASRTGLVQPQHF

v_call: TRBV5-1
cdr3_length: 14
clone_size: NA
j_call: TRBJ1-1
d_call: TRBD1
cdr3_nt: TGCGCCAGCAGCCCGAGGACAGGAAACACTGAAGCTTTCTTT
cdr3_aa: CASSPRTGNTEAFF

v_call: TRBV29-1
cdr3_length: 14
clone_size: NA
j_call: TRBJ2-3
d_call: NA
cdr3_nt: TGCAGCGCAGGACCGGGACTCCTCACAGATACGCAGTATTTT
cdr3_aa: CSAGPGLLTDTQYF

v_call: TRBV2
cdr3_length: 13
clone_size: NA
j_call: TRBJ2-7
d_call: TRBD2
cdr3_nt: TGTGCCAGCAGCCCGGGGGGGGGTTACGAGCAGTACTTC
cdr3_aa: CASSPGGGYEQYF

v_call: TRBV5-1
cdr3_length: 16
clone_size: NA
j_call: TRBJ2-1
d_call: TRBD2
cdr3_nt: TGCGCCACCCGGGCTAGCGGGACGAGCTCCTACAATGAGCAGTTCTTC
cdr3_aa: CATRASGTSSYNEQFF

v_call: TRBV12-3/TRBV12-4
cdr3_length: 13
clone_size: NA
j_call: TRBJ1-4
d_call: NA
cdr3_nt: TGTGCCAGCAGTCCACAGCGTAATGAAAAACTGTTTTTT
cdr3_aa: CASSPQRNEKLFF

v_call: TRBV10-3
cdr3_length: 20
clone_size: NA
j_call: TRBJ2-2
d_call: TRBD2
cdr3_nt: TGTGCCATCAGAGGGGGACCGCCCGGACTAGCGGGAGTCCCCACCGGGGAGCTGTTTTTT
cdr3_aa: CAIRGGPPGLAGVPTGELFF

v_call: TRBV28
cdr3_length: 13
clone_size: NA
j_call: TRBJ1-1
d_call: NA
cdr3_nt: TGTGCCAGCAGTTTCATCAGGGGCACTGAAGCTTTCTTT
cdr3_aa: CASSFIRGTEAFF

v_call: TRBV19
cdr3_length: 15
clone_size: NA
j_call: TRBJ2-3
d_call: TRBD2
cdr3_nt: TGTGCCAGTAGCCGGCTAGCGGGGAGCACAGATACGCAGTATTTT
cdr3_aa: CASSRLAGSTDTQYF

v_call: TRBV15
cdr3_length: 17
clone_size: NA
j_call: TRBJ1-4
d_call: NA
cdr3_nt: TGTGCCACCAGCAGAGTAGATTCGGGTACAACTAATGAAAAACTGTTTTTT
cdr3_aa: CATSRVDSGTTNEKLFF

v_call: TRBV19
cdr3_length: 12
clone_size: NA
j_call: TRBJ1-2
d_call: NA
cdr3_nt: TGTGCCAGTACCTTGGACGGGTATGGCTACACCTTC
cdr3_aa: CASTLDGYGYTF

v_call: TRBV28
cdr3_length: 18
clone_size: NA
j_call: TRBJ1-5
d_call: TRBD1
cdr3_nt: TGTGCCAGCAGTTTGGGACAGGGAGATATTTATAGCAATCAGCCCCAGCATTTT
cdr3_aa: CASSLGQGDIYSNQPQHF

v_call: TRBV1
cdr3_length: 18
clone_size: NA
j_call: TRBJ1-1
d_call: NA
cdr3_nt: TGCACCAGCAGCCAAGCGGGAGAGACACTTATTTTGGGGACTGAAGCTTTCTTT
cdr3_aa: CTSSQAGETLILGTEAFF

v_call: TRBV19
cdr3_length: 15
clone_size: NA
j_call: TRBJ1-5
d_call: NA
cdr3_nt: TGTGCCAGTAGTATAGAGACGCAGGGTGGTCAGCCCCAGCATTTT
cdr3_aa: CASSIETQGGQPQHF

v_call: TRBV5-4
cdr3_length: 14
clone_size: NA
j_call: TRBJ2-3
d_call: NA
cdr3_nt: TGTGCCAGCAGTCGGGCAGGGAGCACAGATACGCAGTATTTT
cdr3_aa: CASSRAGSTDTQYF

v_call: TRBV5-1
cdr3_length: 14
clone_size: NA
j_call: TRBJ1-4
d_call: NA
cdr3_nt: TGCGCCAGCAGCTTGGGTAGTTGGGAAGAAAAACTGTTTTTT
cdr3_aa: CASSLGSWEEKLFF

v_call: TRBV11-2
cdr3_length: 16
clone_size: NA
j_call: TRBJ2-7
d_call: TRBD2
cdr3_nt: TGTGCCAGCAGCCGCGCACCTAGCGGGGGGTTGTACGAGCAGTACTTC
cdr3_aa: CASSRAPSGGLYEQYF

v_call: TRBV2
cdr3_length: 13
clone_size: NA
j_call: TRBJ2-3
d_call: NA
cdr3_nt: TGTGCCAGCAGTGAACCGAGGGCAGGCACGCAGTATTTT
cdr3_aa: CASSEPRAGTQYF